The source of this T cell receptor beta chain is a study of monozygotic twins with cystic fibrosis. Study-wide points: J usage was most co-twin-similar in 8 of 16 pairs, V in 13. Low clonality (median around 0.0095) suggested a mostly naive repertoire. Unrelated CF individuals shared fewer identical clonotypes than monozygotic CF twins.

Here immunoSEQ multiplex PCR was the method, and the copy in TCRdb shows in-frame clones only, minus some. The repertoire holds about 26,000 clones, 95% to 98% seen once, with approximately 2.8% in the top ten. The length of the CDR3 is 16 residues. Germline values: CDR1 MNHNS, CDR2 SASEGT. V lost 4 bases and J lost 2, with 16 bases in between. On this clone itself: What it binds is not known.

The receptor was derived from a girl aged 2-15 years with cystic fibrosis. The V call is TRBV6-1, the J call TRBJ2-3, with D possibly called TRBD1 or TRBD2 (5 bases each). Source material: blood. In nucleotides, the CDR3 is TGTGCCAGCAGTGCGCGGGTAGGGGTGGACACAGATACGCAGTATTTT. Translating gives CASSARVGVDTDTQYF.